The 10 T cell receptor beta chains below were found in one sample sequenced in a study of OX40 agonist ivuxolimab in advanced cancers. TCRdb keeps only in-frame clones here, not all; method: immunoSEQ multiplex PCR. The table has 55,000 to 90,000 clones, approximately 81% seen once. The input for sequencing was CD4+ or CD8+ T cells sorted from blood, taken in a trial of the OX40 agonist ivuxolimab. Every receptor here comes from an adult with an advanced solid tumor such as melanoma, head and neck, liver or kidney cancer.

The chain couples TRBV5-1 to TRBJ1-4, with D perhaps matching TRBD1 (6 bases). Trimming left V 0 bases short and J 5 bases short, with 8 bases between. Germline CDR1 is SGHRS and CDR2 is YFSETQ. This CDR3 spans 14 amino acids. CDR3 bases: TGCGCCAGCAGCTTGGTAGGGGGGAATGAAAAACTGTTTTTT. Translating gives CASSLVGGNEKLFF.

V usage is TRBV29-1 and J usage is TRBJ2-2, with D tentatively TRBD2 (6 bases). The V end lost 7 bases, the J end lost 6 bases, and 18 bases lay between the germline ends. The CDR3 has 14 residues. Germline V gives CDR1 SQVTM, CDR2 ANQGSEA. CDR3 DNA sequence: TGCAGCGCCGGGGGAGCGGTCACGGCCGGGGAGCTGTTTTTT. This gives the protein CSAGGAVTAGELFF.

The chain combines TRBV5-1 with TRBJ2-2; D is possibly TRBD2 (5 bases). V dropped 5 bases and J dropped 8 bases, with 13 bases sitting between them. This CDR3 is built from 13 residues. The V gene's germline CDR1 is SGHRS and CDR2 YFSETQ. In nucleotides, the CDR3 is TGCGCCAGCAGAGACATAGTAGCGGGGGAGCTGTTTTTT. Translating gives CASRDIVAGELFF.

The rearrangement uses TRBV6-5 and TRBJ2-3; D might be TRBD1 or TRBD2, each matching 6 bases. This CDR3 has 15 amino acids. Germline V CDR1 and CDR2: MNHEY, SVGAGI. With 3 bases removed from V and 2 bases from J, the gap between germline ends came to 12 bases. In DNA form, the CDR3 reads TGTGCCAGCAGTTATGGGGGGCACCACACAGATACGCAGTATTTT. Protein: CASSYGGHHTDTQYF.

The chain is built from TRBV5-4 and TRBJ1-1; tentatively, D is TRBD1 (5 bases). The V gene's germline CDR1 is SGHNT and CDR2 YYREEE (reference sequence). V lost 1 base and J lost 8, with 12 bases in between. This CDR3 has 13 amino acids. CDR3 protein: CASSLLGQLEAFF. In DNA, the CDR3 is TGTGCCAGCAGCTTGCTAGGACAACTAGAAGCTTTCTTT.

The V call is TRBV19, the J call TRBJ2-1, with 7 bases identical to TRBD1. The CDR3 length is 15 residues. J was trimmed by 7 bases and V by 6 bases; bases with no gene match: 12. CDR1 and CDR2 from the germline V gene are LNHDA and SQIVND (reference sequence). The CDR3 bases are TGTGCCAGTAGGTACAGGGGAGAAATCTTGAATGAGCAGTTCTTC. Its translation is CASRYRGEILNEQFF.

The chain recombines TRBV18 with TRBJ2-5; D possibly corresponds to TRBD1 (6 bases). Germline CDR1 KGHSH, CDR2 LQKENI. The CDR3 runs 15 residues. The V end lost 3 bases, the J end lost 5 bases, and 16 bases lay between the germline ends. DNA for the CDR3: TGTGCCAGCTCACCGCTTCTGGGGGCCGGGGAGACCCAGTACTTC. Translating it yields CASSPLLGAGETQYF.

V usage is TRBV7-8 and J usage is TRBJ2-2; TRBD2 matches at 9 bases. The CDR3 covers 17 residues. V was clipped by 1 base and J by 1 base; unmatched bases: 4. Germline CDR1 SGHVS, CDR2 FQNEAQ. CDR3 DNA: TGTGCCAGCAGCTTAGTGGTTAGCGGGGGGAACACCGGGGAGCTGTTTTTT. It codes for CASSLVVSGGNTGELFF.

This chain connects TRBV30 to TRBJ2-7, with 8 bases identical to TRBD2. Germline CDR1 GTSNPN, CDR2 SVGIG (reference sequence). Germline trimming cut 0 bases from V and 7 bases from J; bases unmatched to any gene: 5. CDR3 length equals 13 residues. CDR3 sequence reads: CAWSVLERGEQYF. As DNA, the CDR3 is TGTGCCTGGAGTGTATTGGAGCGGGGGGAGCAGTACTTC. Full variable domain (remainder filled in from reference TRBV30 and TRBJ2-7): SQTIHQWPATLVQPVGSPLSLECTVEGTSNPNLYWYRQAAGRGLQLLFYSVGIGQISSEVPQNLSASRPQDRQFILSSKKLLLSDSGFYLCAWSVLERGEQYFGPGTRLTVT.

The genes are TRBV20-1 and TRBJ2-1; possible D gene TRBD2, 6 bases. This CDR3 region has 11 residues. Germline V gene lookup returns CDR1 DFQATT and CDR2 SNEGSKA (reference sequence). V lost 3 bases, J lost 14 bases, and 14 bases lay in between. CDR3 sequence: CSASRDGGEFF. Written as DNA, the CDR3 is TGCAGTGCTAGCCGGGACGGAGGGGAGTTCTTC.